Sequencing of this T cell receptor (beta chain) was carried out in a study of blood T cell repertoires in COVID-19. Study overall: Both acute and convalescent COVID-19 samples were obtained from the United States, Italy and Spain.

Participants in the exposed group had met a COVID-19 case in the 2 weeks before joining the study. CDR1 is LGHNA, CDR2 YNFKEQ, per germline. After removal of 2 bases from V and 4 bases from J, the junction contained 11 bases not matched to a gene. The length of the CDR3 is 17 residues. Sequencing used immunoSEQ multiplex PCR; TCRdb keeps in-frame clones, though not all of them. The data contain around 200,000 clones, approximately 86% of them singletons. The sequenced sample was PBMCs or T cells enriched from blood (not recorded which). The clonotype was recovered from a woman in her thirties who had been exposed to COVID-19. V is TRBV4-2 and J is TRBJ2-1; 7 bases map to TRBD1. The CDR3 loop is CASSQTRQGEGYNEQFF. The DNA for the CDR3 is TGTGCCAGCAGCCAAACCCGACAGGGCGAGGGGTACAATGAGCAGTTCTTC.